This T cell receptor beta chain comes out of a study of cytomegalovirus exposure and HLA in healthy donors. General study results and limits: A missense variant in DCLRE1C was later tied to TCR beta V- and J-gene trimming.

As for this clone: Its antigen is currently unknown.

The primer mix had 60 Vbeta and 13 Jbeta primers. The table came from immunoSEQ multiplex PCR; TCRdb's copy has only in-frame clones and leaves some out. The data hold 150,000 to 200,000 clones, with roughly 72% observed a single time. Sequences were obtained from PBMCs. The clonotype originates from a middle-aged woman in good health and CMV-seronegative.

The CDR3 protein is CASSSLPTSGTDTQYF. DNA of the CDR3: TGCGCCAGCAGCTCCCTTCCGACTAGCGGCACAGATACGCAGTATTTT. This chain connects TRBV5-1 to TRBJ2-3; 8 bases agree with TRBD2. The V gene's germline CDR1 is SGHRS and CDR2 YFSETQ. With 3 bases clipped from V and 1 base from J, the junction kept 7 bases outside the gene matches. CDR3 length: 16 residues.